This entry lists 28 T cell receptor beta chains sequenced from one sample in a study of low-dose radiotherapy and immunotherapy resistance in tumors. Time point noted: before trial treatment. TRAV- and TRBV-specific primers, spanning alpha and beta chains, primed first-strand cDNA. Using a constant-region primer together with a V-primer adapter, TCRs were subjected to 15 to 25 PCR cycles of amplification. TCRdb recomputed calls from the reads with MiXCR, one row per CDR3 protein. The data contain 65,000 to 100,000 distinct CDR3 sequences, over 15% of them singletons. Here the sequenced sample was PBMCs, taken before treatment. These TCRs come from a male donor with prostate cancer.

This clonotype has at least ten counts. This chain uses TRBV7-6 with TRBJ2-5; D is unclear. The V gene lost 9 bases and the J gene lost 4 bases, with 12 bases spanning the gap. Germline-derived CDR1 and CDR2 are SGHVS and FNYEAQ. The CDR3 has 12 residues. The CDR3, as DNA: TGTGCCAGATTTCCCGATGGAGAGACCCAGTACTTC. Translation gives CARFPDGETQYF.

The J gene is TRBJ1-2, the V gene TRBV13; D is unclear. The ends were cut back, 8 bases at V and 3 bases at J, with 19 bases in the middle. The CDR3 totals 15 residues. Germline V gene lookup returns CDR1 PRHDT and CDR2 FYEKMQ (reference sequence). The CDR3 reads CASQVRASGDYGYTF. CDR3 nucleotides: TGTGCCAGCCAGGTTAGGGCCTCTGGAGACTATGGCTACACCTTC.

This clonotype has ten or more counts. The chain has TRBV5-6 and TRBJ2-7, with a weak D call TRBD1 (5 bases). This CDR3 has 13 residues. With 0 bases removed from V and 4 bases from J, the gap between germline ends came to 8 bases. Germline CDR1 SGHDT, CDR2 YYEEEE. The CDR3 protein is CASSLGQLYEQYF. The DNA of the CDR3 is TGTGCCAGCAGCTTGGGACAGCTTTACGAGCAGTACTTC.

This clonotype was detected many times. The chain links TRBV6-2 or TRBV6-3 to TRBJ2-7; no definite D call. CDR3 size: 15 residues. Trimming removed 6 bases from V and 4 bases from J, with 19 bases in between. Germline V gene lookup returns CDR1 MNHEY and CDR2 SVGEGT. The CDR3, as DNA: TGTGCCAGCAGAACAGTCGGAGACAAGGGATACGAGCAGTACTTC. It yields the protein CASRTVGDKGYEQYF.

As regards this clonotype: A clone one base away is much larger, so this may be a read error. CDR3 sequence: CASSTGRQETQYF. The CDR3 DNA sequence: TGTGCCAGTAGTACTGGCAGACAAGAGACCCAGTACTTC. The chain has TRBV19 and TRBJ2-5; D is uncertain. The germline gives CDR1 LNHDA, CDR2 SQIVND (reference sequence). V lost 4 bases and J lost 2, with 8 bases in between. The CDR3 totals 13 residues.

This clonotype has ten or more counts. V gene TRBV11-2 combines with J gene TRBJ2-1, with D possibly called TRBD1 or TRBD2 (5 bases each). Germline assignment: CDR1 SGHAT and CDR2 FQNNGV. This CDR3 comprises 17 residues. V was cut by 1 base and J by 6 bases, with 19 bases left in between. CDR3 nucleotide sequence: TGTGCCAGCAGCTTAGGCTTTCCGGGACCAACGTTCAATGAGCAGTTCTTC. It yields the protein CASSLGFPGPTFNEQFF.

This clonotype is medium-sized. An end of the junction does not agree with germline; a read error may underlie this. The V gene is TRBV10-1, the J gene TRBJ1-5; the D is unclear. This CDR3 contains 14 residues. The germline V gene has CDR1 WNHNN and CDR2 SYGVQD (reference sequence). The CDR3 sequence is CASSESGSNQPQHF. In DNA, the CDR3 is TGTGCCAGCAGTGAAAGTGGGAGCAATCAGCCCCAGCATTTT.

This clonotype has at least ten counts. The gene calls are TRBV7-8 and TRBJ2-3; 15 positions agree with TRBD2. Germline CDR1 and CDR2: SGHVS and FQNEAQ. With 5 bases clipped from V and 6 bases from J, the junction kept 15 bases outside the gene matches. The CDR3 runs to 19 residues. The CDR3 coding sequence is TGTGCCAGCAGCGGAGGACTAGCGGGGGGGCCAGGCAACGTCGATACGCAGTATTTT. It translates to CASSGGLAGGPGNVDTQYF.

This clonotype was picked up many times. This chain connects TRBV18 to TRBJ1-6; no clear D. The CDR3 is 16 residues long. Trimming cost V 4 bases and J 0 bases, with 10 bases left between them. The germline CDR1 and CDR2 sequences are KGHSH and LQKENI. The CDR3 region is CASSLRESSYNSPLHF. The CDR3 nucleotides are TGTGCCAGCTCACTTCGGGAGTCCTCCTATAATTCACCCCTCCACTTT.

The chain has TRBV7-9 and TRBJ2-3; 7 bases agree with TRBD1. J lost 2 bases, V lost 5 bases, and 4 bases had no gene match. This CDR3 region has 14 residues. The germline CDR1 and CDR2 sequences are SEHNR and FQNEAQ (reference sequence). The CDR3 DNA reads TGTGCCAGCAGCCCGGGACAGCCCACAGATACGCAGTATTTT. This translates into CASSPGQPTDTQYF.

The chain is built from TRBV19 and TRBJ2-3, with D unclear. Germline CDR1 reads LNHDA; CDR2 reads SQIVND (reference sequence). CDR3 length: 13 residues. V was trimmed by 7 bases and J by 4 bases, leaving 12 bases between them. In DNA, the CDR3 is TGTGCCAGTACCGCAGGAACACCAGATACGCAGTATTTT. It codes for CASTAGTPDTQYF.

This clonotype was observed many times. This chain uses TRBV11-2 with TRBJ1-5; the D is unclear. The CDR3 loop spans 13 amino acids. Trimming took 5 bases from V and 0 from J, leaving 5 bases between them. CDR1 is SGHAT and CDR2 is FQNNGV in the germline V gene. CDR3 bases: TGTGCCAGCAGCCAGAATAGCAATCAGCCCCAGCATTTT. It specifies CASSQNSNQPQHF.

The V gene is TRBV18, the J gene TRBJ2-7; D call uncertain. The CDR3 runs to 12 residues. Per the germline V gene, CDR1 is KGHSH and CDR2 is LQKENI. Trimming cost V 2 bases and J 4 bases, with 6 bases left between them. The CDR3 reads CASSPDGYEQYF. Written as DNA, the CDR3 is TGTGCCAGCTCACCAGACGGATACGAGCAGTACTTC.

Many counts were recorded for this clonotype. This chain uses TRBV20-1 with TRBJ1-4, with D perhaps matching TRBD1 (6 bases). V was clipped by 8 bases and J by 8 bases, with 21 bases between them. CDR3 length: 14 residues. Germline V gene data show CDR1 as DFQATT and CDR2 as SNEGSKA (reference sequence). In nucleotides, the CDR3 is TGCAGTCCGCAACACGATCAGGGGCCGGAAAAACTGTTTTTT. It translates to CSPQHDQGPEKLFF.

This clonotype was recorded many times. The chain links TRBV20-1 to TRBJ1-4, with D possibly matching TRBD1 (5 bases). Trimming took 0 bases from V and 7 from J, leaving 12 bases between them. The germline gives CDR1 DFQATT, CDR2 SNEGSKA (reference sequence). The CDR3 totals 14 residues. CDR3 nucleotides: TGCAGTGCTAGAGATCAGAGAGGGGCTGAAAAACTGTTTTTT. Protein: CSARDQRGAEKLFF.

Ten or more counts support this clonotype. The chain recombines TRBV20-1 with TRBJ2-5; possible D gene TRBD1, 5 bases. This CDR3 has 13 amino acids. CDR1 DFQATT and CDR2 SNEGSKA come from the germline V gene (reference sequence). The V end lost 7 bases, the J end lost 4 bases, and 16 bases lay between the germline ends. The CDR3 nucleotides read TGCAGTGTGGTGTCGACAGCGATAGAGACCCAGTACTTC. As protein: CSVVSTAIETQYF.

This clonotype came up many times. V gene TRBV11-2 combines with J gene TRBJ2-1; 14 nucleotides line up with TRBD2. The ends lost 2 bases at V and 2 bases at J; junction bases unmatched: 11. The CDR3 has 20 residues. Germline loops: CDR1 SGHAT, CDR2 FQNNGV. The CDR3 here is CASSLRGPGTSGGAYNEQFF. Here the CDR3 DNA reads TGTGCCAGCAGCTTAAGGGGCCCCGGGACTAGCGGGGGCGCCTACAATGAGCAGTTCTTC.

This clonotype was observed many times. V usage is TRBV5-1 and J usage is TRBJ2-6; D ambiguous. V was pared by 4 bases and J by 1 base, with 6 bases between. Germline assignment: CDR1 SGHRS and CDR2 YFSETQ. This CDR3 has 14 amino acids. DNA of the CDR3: TGCGCCAGCAGCCTGCCTTCTGGGGCCAACGTCCTGACTTTC. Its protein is CASSLPSGANVLTF.

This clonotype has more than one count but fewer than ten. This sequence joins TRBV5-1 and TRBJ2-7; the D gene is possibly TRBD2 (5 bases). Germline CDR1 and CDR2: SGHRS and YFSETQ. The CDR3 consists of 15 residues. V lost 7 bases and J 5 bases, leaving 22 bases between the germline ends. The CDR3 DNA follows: TGCGCCAGCCGACGGAGGCCGTTGGAGTCCCACGAGCAGTACTTC. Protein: CASRRRPLESHEQYF.

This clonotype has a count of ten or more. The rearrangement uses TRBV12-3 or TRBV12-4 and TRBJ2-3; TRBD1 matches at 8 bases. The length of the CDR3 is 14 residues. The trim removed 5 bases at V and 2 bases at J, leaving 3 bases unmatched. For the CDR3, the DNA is TGTGCCAGCAGTCCGGACAGGGACACAGATACGCAGTATTTT. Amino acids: CASSPDRDTDTQYF.

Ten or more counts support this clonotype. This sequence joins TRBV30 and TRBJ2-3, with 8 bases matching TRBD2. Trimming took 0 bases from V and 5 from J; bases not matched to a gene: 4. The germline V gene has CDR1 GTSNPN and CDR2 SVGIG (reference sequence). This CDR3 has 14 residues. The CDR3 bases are TGTGCCTGGAGTGTAAGCGGGGGAGGAGATACGCAGTATTTT. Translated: CAWSVSGGGDTQYF.

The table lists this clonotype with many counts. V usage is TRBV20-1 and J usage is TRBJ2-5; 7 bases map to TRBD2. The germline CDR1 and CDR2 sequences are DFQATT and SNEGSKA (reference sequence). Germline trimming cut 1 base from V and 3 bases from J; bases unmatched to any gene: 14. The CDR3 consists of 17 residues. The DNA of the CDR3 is TGCAGTGCTAGAGGCCCCCCCCCCAGCGGGACCGAAGAGACCCAGTACTTC. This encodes CSARGPPPSGTEETQYF.

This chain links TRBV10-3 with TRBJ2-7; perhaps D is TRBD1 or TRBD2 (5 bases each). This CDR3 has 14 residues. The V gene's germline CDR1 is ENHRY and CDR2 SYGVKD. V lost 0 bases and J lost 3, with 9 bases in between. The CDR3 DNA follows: TGTGCCATCAGTGAGTCCAAGGGGAGCTACGAGCAGTACTTC. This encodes CAISESKGSYEQYF.

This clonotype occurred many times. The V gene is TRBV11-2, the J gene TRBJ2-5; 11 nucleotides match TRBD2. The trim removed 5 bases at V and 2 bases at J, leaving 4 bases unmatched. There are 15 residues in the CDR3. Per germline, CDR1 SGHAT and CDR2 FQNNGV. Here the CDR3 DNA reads TGTGCCAGCAGCCTGGGACTAGCGGATCAAGAGACCCAGTACTTC. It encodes CASSLGLADQETQYF.

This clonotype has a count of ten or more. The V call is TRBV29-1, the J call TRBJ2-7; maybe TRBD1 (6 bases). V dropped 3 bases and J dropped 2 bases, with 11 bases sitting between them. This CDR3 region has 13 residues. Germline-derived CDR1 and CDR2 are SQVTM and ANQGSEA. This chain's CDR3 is CSVEDSQAYEQYF. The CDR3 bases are TGCAGCGTTGAGGACAGTCAAGCCTACGAGCAGTACTTC.

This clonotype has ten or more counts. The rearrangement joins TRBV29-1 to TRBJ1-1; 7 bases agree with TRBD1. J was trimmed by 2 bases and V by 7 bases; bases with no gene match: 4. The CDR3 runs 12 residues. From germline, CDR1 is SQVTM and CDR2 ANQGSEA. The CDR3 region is CSADRENTEAFF. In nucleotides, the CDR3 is TGCAGCGCCGACAGGGAAAACACTGAAGCTTTCTTT.

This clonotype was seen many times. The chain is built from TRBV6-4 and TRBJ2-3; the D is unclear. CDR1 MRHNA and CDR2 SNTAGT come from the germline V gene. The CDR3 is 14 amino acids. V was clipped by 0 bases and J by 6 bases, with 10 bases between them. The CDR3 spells CASSDSSRVDTQYF. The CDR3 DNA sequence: TGTGCCAGCAGTGACTCCTCTAGGGTTGATACGCAGTATTTT.

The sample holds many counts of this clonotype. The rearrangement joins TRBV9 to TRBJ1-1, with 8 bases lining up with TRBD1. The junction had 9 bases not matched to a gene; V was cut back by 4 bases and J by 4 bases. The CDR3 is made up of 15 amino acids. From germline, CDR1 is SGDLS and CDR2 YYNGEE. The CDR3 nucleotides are TGTGCCAGCAGCCCCCAAGGACAGGGAGTCACTGAAGCTTTCTTT. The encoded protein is CASSPQGQGVTEAFF. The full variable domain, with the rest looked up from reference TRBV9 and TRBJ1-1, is DSGVTQTPKHLITATGQRVTLRCSPRSGDLSVYWYQQSLDQGLQFLIQYYNGEERAKGNILERFSAQQFPDLHSELNLSSLELGDSALYFCASSPQGQGVTEAFFGQGTRLTVV.